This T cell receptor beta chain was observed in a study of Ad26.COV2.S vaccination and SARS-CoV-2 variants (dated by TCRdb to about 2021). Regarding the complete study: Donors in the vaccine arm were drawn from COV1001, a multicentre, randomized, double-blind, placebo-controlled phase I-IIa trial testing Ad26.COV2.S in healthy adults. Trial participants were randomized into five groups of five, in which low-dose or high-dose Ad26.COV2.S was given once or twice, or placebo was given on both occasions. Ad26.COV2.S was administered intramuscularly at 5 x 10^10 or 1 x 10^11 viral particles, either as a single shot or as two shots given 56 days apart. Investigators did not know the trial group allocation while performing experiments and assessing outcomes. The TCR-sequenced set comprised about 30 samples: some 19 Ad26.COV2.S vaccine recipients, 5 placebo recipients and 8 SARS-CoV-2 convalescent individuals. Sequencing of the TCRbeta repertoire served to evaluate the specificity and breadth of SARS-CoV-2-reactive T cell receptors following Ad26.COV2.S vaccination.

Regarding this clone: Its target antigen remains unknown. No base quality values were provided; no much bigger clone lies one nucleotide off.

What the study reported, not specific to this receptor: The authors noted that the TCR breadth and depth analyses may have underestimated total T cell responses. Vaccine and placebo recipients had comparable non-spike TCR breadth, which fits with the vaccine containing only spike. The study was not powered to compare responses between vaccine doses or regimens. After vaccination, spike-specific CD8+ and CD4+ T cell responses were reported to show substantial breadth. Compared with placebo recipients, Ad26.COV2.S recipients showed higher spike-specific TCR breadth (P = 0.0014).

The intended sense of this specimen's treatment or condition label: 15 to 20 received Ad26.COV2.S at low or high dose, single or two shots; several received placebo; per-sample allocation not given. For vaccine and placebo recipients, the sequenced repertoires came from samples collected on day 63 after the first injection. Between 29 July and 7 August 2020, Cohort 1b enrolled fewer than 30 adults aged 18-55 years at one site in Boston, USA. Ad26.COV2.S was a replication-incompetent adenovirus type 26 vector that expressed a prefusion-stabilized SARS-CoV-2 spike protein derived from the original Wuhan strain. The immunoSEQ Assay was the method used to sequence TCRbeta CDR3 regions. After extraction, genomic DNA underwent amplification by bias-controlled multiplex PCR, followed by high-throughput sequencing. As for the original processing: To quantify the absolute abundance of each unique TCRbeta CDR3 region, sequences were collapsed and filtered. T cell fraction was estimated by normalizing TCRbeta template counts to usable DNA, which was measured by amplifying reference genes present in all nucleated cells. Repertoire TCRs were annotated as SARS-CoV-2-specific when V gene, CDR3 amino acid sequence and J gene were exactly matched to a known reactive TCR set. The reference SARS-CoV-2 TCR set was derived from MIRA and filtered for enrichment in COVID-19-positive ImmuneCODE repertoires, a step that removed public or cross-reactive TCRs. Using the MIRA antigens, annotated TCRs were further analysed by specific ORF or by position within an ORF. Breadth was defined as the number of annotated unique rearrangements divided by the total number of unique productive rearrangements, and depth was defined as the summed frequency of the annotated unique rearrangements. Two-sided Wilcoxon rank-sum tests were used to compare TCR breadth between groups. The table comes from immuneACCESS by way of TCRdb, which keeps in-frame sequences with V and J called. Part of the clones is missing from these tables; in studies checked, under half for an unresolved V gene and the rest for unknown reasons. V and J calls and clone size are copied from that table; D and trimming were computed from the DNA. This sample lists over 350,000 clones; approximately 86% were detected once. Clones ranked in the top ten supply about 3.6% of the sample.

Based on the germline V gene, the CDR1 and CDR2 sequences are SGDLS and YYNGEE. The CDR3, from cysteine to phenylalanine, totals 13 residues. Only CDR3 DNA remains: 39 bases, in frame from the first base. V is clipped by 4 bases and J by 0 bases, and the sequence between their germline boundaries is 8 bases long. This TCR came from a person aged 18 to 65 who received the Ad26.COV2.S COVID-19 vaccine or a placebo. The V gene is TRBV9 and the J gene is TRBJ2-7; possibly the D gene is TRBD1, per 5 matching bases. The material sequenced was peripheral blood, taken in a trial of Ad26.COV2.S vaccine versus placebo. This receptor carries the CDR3 CASSQGNSYEQYF. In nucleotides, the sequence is TGTGCCAGCAGCCAGGGTAACTCCTACGAGCAGTACTTC. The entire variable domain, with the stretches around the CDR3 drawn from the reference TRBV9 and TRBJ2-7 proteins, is DSGVTQTPKHLITATGQRVTLRCSPRSGDLSVYWYQQSLDQGLQFLIQYYNGEERAKGNILERFSAQQFPDLHSELNLSSLELGDSALYFCASSQGNSYEQYFGPGTRLTVT.